The T cell receptor beta chain under discussion was sequenced for a study of CD8 T cells in ankylosing spondylitis. This clonotype has ten or more counts. Trimming took off 5 bases at V and 2 bases at J, with 12 bases between the two ends. The CDR3 has 14 amino acids. TCRdb fed the 5' RACE reads into MiXCR, producing one record per CDR3 protein. The data contain 200,000 to 300,000 distinct CDR3 sequences, approximately 10% of them seen just once; the ten biggest clones take up about 3%. The rearrangement uses TRBV12-3 or TRBV12-4 and TRBJ1-1; D is perhaps TRBD1 (6 bases). Sequences were obtained from blood, either unsorted or a sorted T cell fraction (not recorded which). This sequence originates from a male donor with ankylosing spondylitis or in good health (not recorded which). The CDR3 loop is CASSPQTGNTEAFF. The CDR3 nucleotides are TGTGCCAGCAGTCCCCAGACAGGAAACACTGAAGCTTTCTTT.